This TCR beta chain was profiled in a study of beta chain features in type 1 diabetes. Overall study: Examined across all samples were some 99 million sorted cells.

In regard to this clone: Its antigen is not known.

Every donor provided one heparinised blood draw, which averaged roughly 120 mL. Points from the study as a whole: The naive, central memory and Treg TCRB repertoires looked more alike in patients than they did in healthy donors. PCR, the amplification step, might favor shorter templates, equally in patients and controls. Among patients with Type 1 diabetes, TCRB CDR3s were moderately but significantly shorter in every one of the four CD4+ subsets.

Germline V gene lookup returns CDR1 SGHNT and CDR2 YYREEE (reference sequence). With V trimmed by 2 bases and J by 7 bases, 4 bases remained unmatched. The CDR3 is made up of 14 amino acids. TCRB transcripts that were expressed got sequenced, as all of the isolated RNA had been reverse transcribed. Profiled with immunoSEQ multiplex PCR; TCRdb holds only in-frame clones, not every one. Of a few hundred thousand clones in the sample, roughly 20% were seen once. The TCR sequence derives from a woman between 40 and 55 years old with type 1 diabetes. V is TRBV5-4 and J is TRBJ1-5; TRBD1 matches 9 bases. Material for sequencing was naive CD4+ T cells from blood. CDR3: CASSLQGAGQPQHF. The CDR3 DNA reads TGTGCCAGCAGCTTACAGGGGGCAGGACAGCCCCAGCATTTT.